This TCR beta chain was recovered during a study of cytomegalovirus exposure and HLA in healthy donors. Regarding the study as a whole: There were about 160 TCR beta chains listed as cytomegalovirus-associated.

Clones were read by immunoSEQ multiplex PCR, and TCRdb kept only the in-frame ones, dropping some. Of approximately 110,000 clones in the sample, around 87% were seen once. Of note for this clone: Its matching antigen is unknown.

Trimming took 7 bases from V and 5 from J, leaving 14 bases between them. There are 13 residues in the CDR3. The germline V gene encodes CDR1 MNHNS and CDR2 SASEGT. The V and J genes are TRBV6-1 and TRBJ1-1; D perhaps matches TRBD1 (5 bases). The sequencing input was PBMCs. The sequence was collected from a young woman in good health and CMV-seropositive. The CDR3 here is CASTRQTVTEAFF. The CDR3, as DNA: TGTGCCAGCACCAGACAGACGGTTACTGAAGCTTTCTTT.